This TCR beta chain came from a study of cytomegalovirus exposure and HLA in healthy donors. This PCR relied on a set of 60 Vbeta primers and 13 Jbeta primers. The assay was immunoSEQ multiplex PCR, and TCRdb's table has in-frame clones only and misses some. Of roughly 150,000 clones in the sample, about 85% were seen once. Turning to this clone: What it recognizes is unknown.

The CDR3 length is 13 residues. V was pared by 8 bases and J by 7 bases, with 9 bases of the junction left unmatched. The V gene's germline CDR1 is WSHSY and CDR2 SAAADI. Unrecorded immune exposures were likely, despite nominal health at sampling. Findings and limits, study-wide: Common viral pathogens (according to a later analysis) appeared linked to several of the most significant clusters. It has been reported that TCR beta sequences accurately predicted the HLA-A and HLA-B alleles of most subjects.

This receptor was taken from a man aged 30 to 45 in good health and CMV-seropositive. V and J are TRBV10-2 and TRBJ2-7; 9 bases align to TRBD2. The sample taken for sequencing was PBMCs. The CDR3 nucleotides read TGCGCCAGCCTCACCGGGACTAGCAGTGAGCAGTACTTC. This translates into CASLTGTSSEQYF.